These 16 T cell receptor beta chains were all obtained from the same sample, sequenced in a study of CD8 T cells in ankylosing spondylitis. The study's findings and limits: Blood of patients with ankylosing spondylitis appeared to be characterized by a TCR beta motif of fewer than 10 highly homologous variants.

TCRdb analysed the 5' RACE reads with MiXCR anew, one entry per CDR3 protein. Of roughly 400,000 distinct CDR3 sequences in the sample, 20% to 25% were seen once. These TCRs' antigens remain unknown. Source material: blood, either unsorted or a sorted T cell fraction (not recorded which). Receptors originate from a male donor with ankylosing spondylitis.

The rearrangement uses TRBV12-3 or TRBV12-4 and TRBJ2-3; 7 nucleotides align to TRBD2. J gave up 1 base and V 5 bases, and 9 bases lay outside the gene matches. The CDR3 extends over 16 amino acids. CDR3 protein: CASSPWLAEGTDTQYF. The CDR3, as DNA: TGTGCCAGCAGTCCCTGGCTAGCGGAAGGCACAGATACGCAGTATTTT.

This clonotype was seen at least ten times. The rearrangement joins TRBV20-1 to TRBJ1-1, with D possibly being TRBD1 (5 bases). Deletions cut 0 bases from V and 5 bases from J, with 13 bases between. Germline CDR1 is DFQATT and CDR2 is SNEGSKA (reference sequence). This CDR3 has 14 amino acids. CDR3 sequence reads: CSAREQKGWTEAFF. The CDR3 DNA follows: TGCAGTGCTAGAGAGCAGAAGGGGTGGACTGAAGCTTTCTTT.

The J gene is TRBJ2-3, the V gene TRBV5-5; the D is unclear. V was clipped by 2 bases and J by 4 bases, with 17 bases between them. The germline CDR1 and CDR2 sequences are SGHKS and YYEKEE (reference sequence). CDR3 length: 16 amino acids. CDR3 nucleotides: TGTGCCAGCAGCTTCGTTCTACACCCCAGGTCAGATACGCAGTATTTT. Residues: CASSFVLHPRSDTQYF.

This sequence joins TRBV6-2 or TRBV6-3 and TRBJ1-5, with 8 bases identical to TRBD1. The V segment lost 7 bases and the J segment 7 bases; nucleotides outside the gene matches: 6. This CDR3 contains 13 residues. Germline V gene data show CDR1 as MNHEY and CDR2 as SVGEGT. CDR3 nucleotide sequence: TGTGCCAGCACAACAGGGGGGATCCAGCCCCAGCATTTT. Translating it yields CASTTGGIQPQHF.

This clonotype was picked up many times. This chain uses TRBV7-2 with TRBJ1-1; 7 bases are a match to TRBD1. The CDR3 runs 14 residues. V was clipped by 6 bases and J by 4 bases; unmatched bases: 8. In germline, CDR1 is SGHTA, CDR2 FQGNSA. CDR3 DNA: TGTGCCAGCAGTTGGAACAGGGGTGGCACTGAAGCTTTCTTT. It codes for CASSWNRGGTEAFF. Complete variable domain (other parts from reference TRBV7-2 and TRBJ1-1): GAGVSQSPSNKVTEKGKDVELRCDPISGHTALYWYRQSLGQGLEFLIYFQGNSAPDKSGLPSDRFSAERTGGSVSTLTIQRTQQEDSAVYLCASSWNRGGTEAFFGQGTRLTVV.

The chain has TRBV9 and TRBJ2-1; 9 bases fit TRBD2. J lost 6 bases, V lost 4 bases, and 14 bases had no gene match. The CDR3 totals 17 residues. Germline assignment: CDR1 SGDLS and CDR2 YYNGEE. CDR3 nucleotide sequence: TGTGCCAGCAGCCCGACAAGTTCACTAGCGGGCTTCAATGAGCAGTTCTTC. As protein: CASSPTSSLAGFNEQFF.

This chain links TRBV6-5 with TRBJ1-1; D is ambiguous. The CDR3 length is 11 residues. Between the trimmed V and J ends, which lost 6 bases and 4 bases, there was a span of 6 bases. Germline lookup yields CDR1 MNHEY and CDR2 SVGAGI. CDR3 bases: TGTGCCAGCAGACGGAGCACTGAAGCTTTCTTT. Translation: CASRRSTEAFF.

CDR3 sequence reads: CSGHFKGRDGYTF. The DNA for the CDR3 is TGCAGCGGCCACTTTAAGGGTCGGGACGGCTACACCTTC. The chain employs TRBV29-1 and TRBJ1-2; weak D call: TRBD1 (5 bases). V was cut by 7 bases and J by 8 bases, with 20 bases left in between. The CDR3 has 13 residues. Germline V CDR1 and CDR2: SQVTM, ANQGSEA.

The rearrangement links TRBV6-5 to TRBJ2-3; the match to TRBD1 covers 11 bases. Trimming at V came to 2 bases and at J to 3 bases, leaving 7 bases not matched to a gene. The CDR3 runs 17 residues. Germline assignment: CDR1 MNHEY and CDR2 SVGAGI. The CDR3 spells CASSYTGGQGATDTQYF. In DNA, the CDR3 is TGTGCCAGCAGTTACACCGGCGGACAGGGGGCAACAGATACGCAGTATTTT.

This clonotype was observed a handful of times. The chain has TRBV18 and TRBJ1-1; a weak D match, TRBD1 (6 bases). The CDR3 is 14 amino acids. V gave up 6 bases and J gave up 4 bases, with 15 bases separating them. Per germline, CDR1 KGHSH and CDR2 LQKENI. The CDR3 sequence: CASSEGGALTEAFF. In nucleotides, the CDR3 is TGTGCCAGCTCGGAGGGGGGGGCGCTCACTGAAGCTTTCTTT.

This clonotype was observed a handful of times. The chain has TRBV12-3 or TRBV12-4 and TRBJ1-1, with D unclear. Trimming removed 5 bases from V and 1 base from J, with 11 bases in between. The CDR3 is made up of 14 amino acids. The CDR3 reads CASSRREGNTEAFF. CDR3 coding DNA: TGTGCCAGCAGTCGCCGGGAGGGGAACACTGAAGCTTTCTTT.

The genes are TRBV12-3 or TRBV12-4 and TRBJ1-4; D unresolved. CDR3 length: 14 amino acids. Between the trimmed V and J ends, which lost 10 bases and 4 bases, there was a span of 16 bases. CDR3 nucleotide sequence: TGTGCCACCCTTTTGACGGGGATTAATGAAAAACTGTTTTTT. Encoded protein: CATLLTGINEKLFF.

CDR3 sequence: CASSPYLAGVTDTQYF. The CDR3 DNA reads as TGTGCCAGCAGTCCCTACTTAGCGGGAGTCACAGATACGCAGTATTTT. This chain links TRBV2 with TRBJ2-3; TRBD2 agrees at 9 bases. Germline V lookup: CDR1 SNHLY, CDR2 FYNNEI. The CDR3 contains 16 residues. V was pared by 5 bases and J by 2 bases, with 8 bases of the junction left unmatched.

This clonotype was observed a few times. The chain carries TRBV7-2 and TRBJ2-1; TRBD2 matches at 9 bases. Germline V gives CDR1 SGHTA, CDR2 FQGNSA. The CDR3 is 16 residues long. Germline trimming cut 5 bases from V and 0 bases from J; bases unmatched to any gene: 5. DNA of the CDR3: TGTGCCAGCAGCCCCCGGACTAGCGACTCCTACAATGAGCAGTTCTTC. Amino acid sequence: CASSPRTSDSYNEQFF.

CDR3 in amino acids: CSARLAGGGTDTQYF. The CDR3 DNA sequence: TGCAGTGCTAGATTGGCGGGAGGGGGGACAGATACGCAGTATTTT. The genes are TRBV20-1 and TRBJ2-3, with 9 bases identical to TRBD2. The V gene's germline CDR1 is DFQATT and CDR2 SNEGSKA (reference sequence). V lost 2 bases to trimming and J lost 3 bases; unmatched junction nucleotides: 6. CDR3 length: 15 amino acids.

This clonotype was counted only a few times. The chain uses TRBV20-1 and TRBJ2-7, with 9 nucleotides matching TRBD1. Trimming took 0 bases from V and 6 from J; bases not matched to a gene: 6. CDR1 and CDR2 from the germline V gene are DFQATT and SNEGSKA (reference sequence). CDR3 length: 14 amino acids. CDR3 bases: TGCAGTGCTAGAGAGGGGACAGGGCTGGGCGAGCAGTACTTC. It specifies CSAREGTGLGEQYF.